The 18 T cell receptor beta chains in this list originate from one sample, sequenced in a study of T cell changes during pregnancy in multiple sclerosis. Only in-frame clones appear in the TCRdb table, and some are missing; sequencing was by immunoSEQ multiplex PCR. The table has about 40,000 clones, roughly nine tenths seen once; the top ten hold approximately 0.73%. The sequencing here drew on CD4+ T cells from peripheral blood mononuclear cells, taken before pregnancy. These receptors were obtained from a female donor with multiple sclerosis, enrolled in a pregnancy study.

The chain has TRBV5-1 and TRBJ2-2, with 10 bases identical to TRBD1. This CDR3 region has 16 residues. Germline V gene data show CDR1 as SGHRS and CDR2 as YFSETQ. V lost 4 bases, J lost 3 bases, and 6 bases stayed unmatched. The CDR3 coding sequence is TGCGCCAGCAGCAGACAGGGGGCGCTGGACACCGGGGAGCTGTTTTTT. Residues: CASSRQGALDTGELFF.

This clone came up once. This rearrangement joins TRBV9 to TRBJ2-2; tentatively, D is TRBD2 (5 bases). CDR1 and CDR2 from the germline V gene are SGDLS and YYNGEE. This CDR3 is 14 amino acids long. Trimming took 0 bases from V and 6 from J, leaving 9 bases between them. The CDR3 here is CASSVVPSSGELFF. CDR3 bases: TGTGCCAGCAGCGTAGTGCCTAGCTCCGGGGAGCTGTTTTTT.

A single count supports this clone. This sequence joins TRBV6-5 and TRBJ2-5; D remains ambiguous. Trimming took off 6 bases at V and 1 base at J, with 9 bases between the two ends. Germline CDR1 is MNHEY and CDR2 is SVGAGI. The CDR3 loop spans 13 amino acids. CDR3 amino acids: CASRAVVQETQYF. CDR3 sequence (DNA): TGTGCCAGCAGGGCAGTCGTCCAAGAGACCCAGTACTTC.

The chain combines TRBV7-3 with TRBJ2-7; D gene unclear. Per germline, CDR1 SGHTA and CDR2 FQGTGA. V was pared by 1 base and J by 4 bases, with 11 bases between. This CDR3 has 14 amino acids. The CDR3 spells CASSLNSPGYEQYF. CDR3 DNA sequence: TGTGCCAGCAGCTTAAACTCCCCTGGTTACGAGCAGTACTTC.

The V and J genes are TRBV5-4 and TRBJ2-3; D is perhaps TRBD2 (8 bases). The CDR3 totals 20 residues. Germline V gene sequence: CDR1 SGHNT, CDR2 YYREEE (reference sequence). V lost 3 bases and J lost 2, with 28 bases in between. CDR3 DNA: TGTGCCAGCAGCTCCCAATCTCGACAGGGACGGACTAGCTTCACAGATACGCAGTATTTT. Its protein product is CASSSQSRQGRTSFTDTQYF.

The V gene is TRBV10-3, the J gene TRBJ2-3; 12 bases line up with TRBD2. V trimming: 11 bases; J trimming: 2 bases; junction bases outside the gene matches: 8. Germline V CDR1 and CDR2: ENHRY, SYGVKD. This CDR3 region has 15 residues. The CDR3 loop is CASRTSGAPTDTQYF. The CDR3 nucleotides are TGTGCCTCGCGGACTAGCGGGGCCCCCACAGATACGCAGTATTTT.

In DNA form, the CDR3 reads TGTGCCAGCAGCTTAGGGGTCGGGGGCACAGATACGCAGTATTTT. Its translation is CASSLGVGGTDTQYF. V and J are TRBV7-9 and TRBJ2-3, with a possible D match to TRBD2 (5 bases). Trimming cost V 1 base and J 1 base, with 9 bases left between them. The CDR3 totals 15 residues. The V gene's germline CDR1 is SEHNR and CDR2 FQNEAQ (reference sequence).

The chain employs TRBV7-3 and TRBJ2-2, with no clear D. The CDR3 spans 11 residues. V gave up 3 bases and J gave up 8 bases, with 4 bases separating them. Per the germline V gene, CDR1 is SGHTA and CDR2 is FQGTGA. DNA of the CDR3: TGTGCCAGCAGCTTCGGGGGGGAGCTGTTTTTT. It specifies CASSFGGELFF.

J is TRBJ2-7 and V is TRBV5-1, with D possibly TRBD2 on 7 matching bases. With 2 bases removed from V and 2 bases from J, the gap between germline ends came to 14 bases. CDR1 is SGHRS, CDR2 YFSETQ, per germline. The CDR3 has 15 residues. The CDR3 DNA reads TGCGCCAGCAGCTTCGTAACAGGGAGGGCCTACGAGCAGTACTTC. Its protein is CASSFVTGRAYEQYF.

The J gene is TRBJ1-2, the V gene TRBV19; TRBD1 aligns across 10 bases. The V segment lost 6 bases and the J segment 6 bases; nucleotides outside the gene matches: 4. The CDR3 loop spans 13 amino acids. Germline CDR1 reads LNHDA; CDR2 reads SQIVND (reference sequence). This chain's CDR3 is CASRAGTGDGYTF. DNA for the CDR3: TGTGCCAGTAGAGCCGGGACAGGGGATGGCTACACCTTC.

CDR3 region: CASSPQDSRASHGYTF. CDR3 DNA sequence: TGCGCCAGCAGCCCCCAAGACAGTCGAGCGTCCCATGGCTACACCTTC. The chain joins TRBV4-3 to TRBJ1-2, with D possibly matching TRBD1 (5 bases). V was pared by 4 bases and J by 6 bases, with 21 bases between. Germline V gene sequence: CDR1 LGHNA, CDR2 YSLEER. This CDR3 region has 16 residues.

The chain uses TRBV12-5 and TRBJ2-1; D is perhaps TRBD2 (7 bases). The CDR3 length is 14 residues. Trimming took off 0 bases at V and 9 bases at J, with 12 bases between the two ends. Germline CDR1 is LGHNT and CDR2 is FRNRAP. The CDR3 region has the DNA TGTGCTAGTGGTTTGGTGGGGGGCGGGAGTGAGCAGTTCTTC. Protein: CASGLVGGGSEQFF.

V gene TRBV5-8 combines with J gene TRBJ2-1; 8 positions match TRBD1. Unmatched junction bases numbered 6, after V lost 3 bases and J lost 7 bases. The CDR3 totals 14 residues. Per the germline V gene, CDR1 is SGHTS and CDR2 is YDEGEE. In DNA form, the CDR3 reads TGTGCCAGCAGCTCAAGGACAGGGAGGAATGAGCAGTTCTTC. This sequence encodes CASSSRTGRNEQFF. The full variable domain, rest sourced from reference TRBV5-8 and TRBJ2-1, is EAGVTQSPTHLIKTRGQQATLRCSPISGHTSVYWYQQALGLGLQFLLWYDEGEERNRGNFPPRFSGRQFPNYSSELNVNALELEDSALYLCASSSRTGRNEQFFGPGTRLTVL.

The gene calls are TRBV5-1 and TRBJ2-3; 11 nucleotides align to TRBD2. There are 14 residues in the CDR3. V gave up 9 bases and J gave up 1 base; unmatched junction bases: 4. Germline-derived CDR1 and CDR2 are SGHRS and YFSETQ. CDR3 nucleotides: TGCGCCACTACTAGCGGGGGAGGCACAGATACGCAGTATTTT. Translation: CATTSGGGTDTQYF.

The J gene is TRBJ2-7, the V gene TRBV18, with 10 bases that match TRBD2. Germline trimming cut 4 bases from V and 2 bases from J; bases unmatched to any gene: 2. The CDR3 extends over 14 amino acids. CDR1 is KGHSH, CDR2 LQKENI, per germline. This chain's CDR3 is CASSLAGGAYEQYF. The DNA of the CDR3 is TGTGCCAGCTCACTAGCGGGGGGCGCCTACGAGCAGTACTTC.

The gene calls are TRBV4-2 and TRBJ2-5, with D hard to call. This CDR3 is built from 14 residues. CDR1 is LGHNA, CDR2 YNFKEQ, per germline. Trimming took 0 bases from V and 5 from J, leaving 10 bases between them. CDR3 nucleotide sequence: TGTGCCAGCAGCCAAGATCTGGCCAGGGAGACCCAGTACTTC. Its translation: CASSQDLARETQYF.

V is TRBV18 and J is TRBJ1-2, with D maybe TRBD1 (5 bases). The CDR3 is 16 residues long. V dropped 2 bases and J dropped 4 bases, with 17 bases sitting between them. From germline, CDR1 is KGHSH and CDR2 LQKENI. The CDR3, as DNA: TGTGCCAGCTCACCAAGAGGGAAGGGAGGGACCTATGGCTACACCTTC. Translating gives CASSPRGKGGTYGYTF.

This clone was observed a single time. This chain links TRBV19 with TRBJ1-2; 8 bases are a match to TRBD1. The CDR3 spans 13 residues. Germline loops: CDR1 LNHDA, CDR2 SQIVND (reference sequence). The V and J ends lost 8 bases and 4 bases, in that order; junction bases with no gene match: 6. CDR3 bases: TGTGCCAGTCGGACAGGGAACCTCTATGGCTACACCTTC. It specifies CASRTGNLYGYTF.